A single sample is the source of the 20 T cell receptor beta chains below, sequenced in a study of blood T cells in healthy people across ages. Next came a second PCR, run for about 7 to 12 cycles, which used a sample-barcoded 5' primer along with a J-beta primer mix. Via MiXCR, TCRdb re-called the 5' RACE reads, giving one row per CDR3 protein. Among approximately 940,000 distinct CDR3 sequences, about 48% were seen once, and the ten largest hold around an eighth. Sequences were obtained from blood. The source of these receptors is a man aged 25-40 years in good health.

This clonotype was detected a few times. The V and J genes are TRBV7-2 and TRBJ2-4; no definite D call. Trimming removed 3 bases at V and 4 bases at J, with 10 bases between. This CDR3 comprises 14 residues. CDR1 and CDR2 from the germline V gene are SGHTA and FQGNSA. The CDR3 nucleotides read TGTGCCAGCAGCTTCCCGGTTCTGAAAAACATTCAGTACTTC. It specifies CASSFPVLKNIQYF.

CDR3 DNA: TGTGCCAGCAGGAGAGGGGACAGTAACTACAATGAGCAGTTCTTC. Protein product: CASRRGDSNYNEQFF. The chain employs TRBV6-5 and TRBJ2-1; 7 bases fit TRBD1. V was pared by 6 bases and J by 3 bases, with 8 bases of the junction left unmatched. The length of the CDR3 is 15 residues. Germline values: CDR1 MNHEY, CDR2 SVGAGI.

J is TRBJ2-7 and V is TRBV29-1; D call uncertain. The V end was cut by 7 bases, the J end by 0 bases, with 10 bases between. The CDR3 runs to 12 residues. CDR1 and CDR2 (germline): SQVTM, ANQGSEA. For the CDR3, the DNA is TGCAGCGCATATTCGAGCTCCTACGAGCAGTACTTC. This codes for CSAYSSSYEQYF.

In its sample, this clonotype was seen many times. Written as DNA, the CDR3 is TGCAGCGTTGAAGCCGGACAGGTGTACACAGATACGCAGTATTTT. It yields the protein CSVEAGQVYTDTQYF. The chain uses TRBV29-1 and TRBJ2-3; 7 nucleotides align to TRBD1. Germline CDR1 is SQVTM and CDR2 is ANQGSEA. Germline trimming cut 1 base from V and 2 bases from J; bases unmatched to any gene: 6. This CDR3 region has 15 residues.

This clonotype was counted between two and nine times. This chain connects TRBV6-1 to TRBJ2-7; tentatively, D is TRBD2 (6 bases). The closer fit of TRBJ2-4 to the DNA end suggests the J call may be wrong. The CDR3 covers 14 residues. Germline assignment: CDR1 MNHNS and CDR2 SASEGT. For the CDR3, the DNA is TGTGCCAGCAGAACTCAGGAGGGGTTGGACATTCAGTACTTC. Protein: CASRTQEGLDIQYF.

This clonotype was detected a few times. The J gene is TRBJ2-5, the V gene TRBV11-2; D is unclear. The CDR3 runs to 14 residues. The germline V gene has CDR1 SGHAT and CDR2 FQNNGV. Trimming removed 0 bases at V and 2 bases at J, with 7 bases between. The CDR3 loop is CASSLEVGQETQYF. The CDR3 bases are TGTGCCAGCAGCTTAGAAGTAGGGCAAGAGACCCAGTACTTC.

This clonotype was counted a few times. Compared with germline, one end of the junction differs, possibly owing to a read error. The chain joins TRBV27 to TRBJ2-7; the D gene is possibly TRBD2 (5 bases). This CDR3 is 12 amino acids long. Germline values: CDR1 MNHEY, CDR2 SMNVEV (reference sequence). The chain's CDR3 is CAGSSGGKEQYF. Here the CDR3 DNA reads TGTGCCGGCAGTTCCGGAGGAAAGGAGCAGTACTTC.

This clonotype showed up just once. The chain recombines TRBV12-3 or TRBV12-4 with TRBJ2-3; tentative D call: TRBD1 (6 bases). The CDR3 runs to 19 residues. Trimming took off 6 bases at V and 0 bases at J, with 25 bases between the two ends. CDR3: CASRNLRTGLTLSTDTQYF. The CDR3 DNA is TGTGCCAGCAGAAACCTGCGAACAGGGCTTACATTAAGCACAGATACGCAGTATTTT.

The chain recombines TRBV20-1 with TRBJ1-5, with D perhaps TRBD1 (5 bases). Germline lookup yields CDR1 DFQATT and CDR2 SNEGSKA (reference sequence). This CDR3 spans 15 amino acids. V was trimmed by 3 bases and J by 6 bases, leaving 18 bases between them. This CDR3 is CSASNSSIGAQPQHF. Written as DNA, the CDR3 is TGCAGTGCTAGCAATAGTTCGATAGGGGCTCAGCCCCAGCATTTT.

The chain recombines TRBV4-3 with TRBJ1-1; D is undetermined. CDR1 LGHNA and CDR2 YSLEER come from the germline V gene. The CDR3 covers 15 residues. V dropped 0 bases and J dropped 1 base, with 9 bases sitting between them. The CDR3 reads CASSQELVKNTEAFF. The CDR3 coding sequence is TGCGCCAGCAGCCAAGAATTAGTCAAGAACACTGAAGCTTTCTTT.

This clonotype was found a few times. The chain joins TRBV28 to TRBJ2-5; tentative D call: TRBD1 (6 bases). This CDR3 has 12 amino acids. The germline V gene encodes CDR1 MDHEN and CDR2 SYDVKM. V lost 7 bases and J 2 bases, leaving 8 bases between the germline ends. For the CDR3, the DNA is TGTGCCAGCATGGACAGACAAGAGACCCAGTACTTC. It is translated as CASMDRQETQYF.

This clonotype was seen many times. J is TRBJ2-7 and V is TRBV29-1, with a possible D match to TRBD1 (6 bases). V shed 6 bases and J shed 0 bases, with 15 bases lying between them. Germline V gene data show CDR1 as SQVTM and CDR2 as ANQGSEA. CDR3 length equals 14 residues. The CDR3 loop reads CSVLTDRNSYEQYF. Written as DNA, the CDR3 is TGCAGCGTCCTAACGGACAGAAACTCCTACGAGCAGTACTTC.

This chain uses TRBV6-5 with TRBJ2-7; maybe TRBD2 (6 bases). Germline V CDR1 and CDR2: MNHEY, SVGAGI. Deletions cut 6 bases from V and 3 bases from J, with 12 bases between. The CDR3 totals 13 residues. In DNA, the CDR3 is TGTGCCAGCAGACCCACGGGACTCTACGAGCAGTACTTC. The encoded protein is CASRPTGLYEQYF.

This clonotype was seen a few times. V gene TRBV10-3 combines with J gene TRBJ2-7; TRBD1 or TRBD2 may be the D gene (5 bases each). The CDR3 runs to 12 residues. Trimming took 3 bases from V and 5 from J, leaving 8 bases between them. Per the germline V gene, CDR1 is ENHRY and CDR2 is SYGVKD. The CDR3 reads CAISDWGNEQYF. The DNA for the CDR3 is TGTGCCATCAGTGACTGGGGGAACGAGCAGTACTTC.

The chain links TRBV20-1 to TRBJ2-4; D tentatively reads TRBD1 or TRBD2 (5 bases each). This CDR3 region has 15 residues. Germline V CDR1 and CDR2: DFQATT, SNEGSKA (reference sequence). Deletions cut 5 bases from V and 11 bases from J, with 25 bases between. CDR3 sequence reads: CSAWLGTLQGDVQYF. CDR3 bases: TGCAGTGCTTGGTTAGGGACCCTACAAGGAGACGTTCAGTACTTC.

The genes are TRBV5-6 and TRBJ2-7; 7 bases line up with TRBD1. The CDR3 is 14 amino acids. J was trimmed by 9 bases and V by 3 bases; bases with no gene match: 12. Germline assignment: CDR1 SGHDT and CDR2 YYEEEE. CDR3 region: CASSSSGQLLVQYF. The CDR3 DNA sequence: TGTGCCAGCAGCTCCTCGGGACAGCTTCTCGTGCAGTACTTC.

In its sample, this clonotype was seen a few times. V is TRBV7-2 and J is TRBJ2-6; a weak D match, TRBD1 (5 bases). The CDR3 consists of 17 residues. V was trimmed by 5 bases and J by 0 bases, leaving 14 bases between them. The germline V gene encodes CDR1 SGHTA and CDR2 FQGNSA. The CDR3 protein is CASSRETVYSGANVLTF. CDR3 sequence (DNA): TGTGCCAGCAGCCGCGAGACAGTATACTCTGGGGCCAACGTCCTGACTTTC. Combining the CDR3 with reference TRBV7-2 and TRBJ2-6 gives the whole variable domain GAGVSQSPSNKVTEKGKDVELRCDPISGHTALYWYRQSLGQGLEFLIYFQGNSAPDKSGLPSDRFSAERTGGSVSTLTIQRTQQEDSAVYLCASSRETVYSGANVLTFGAGSRLTVL.

This clonotype has a handful of counts. V usage is TRBV5-6 and J usage is TRBJ2-7; tentatively, D is TRBD1 (6 bases). The CDR3 runs to 14 residues. Germline values: CDR1 SGHDT, CDR2 YYEEEE. The germline V and J ends were trimmed by 6 bases and 3 bases, with 16 bases remaining between them. The CDR3 loop reads CASTPGDKLYEQYF. CDR3 in DNA: TGTGCCAGCACCCCCGGGGACAAGCTCTACGAGCAGTACTTC. The variable domain in full, completed from reference TRBV5-6 and TRBJ2-7, reads DAGVTQSPTHLIKTRGQQVTLRCSPKSGHDTVSWYQQALGQGPQFIFQYYEEEERQRGNFPDRFSGHQFPNYSSELNVNALLLGDSALYLCASTPGDKLYEQYFGPGTRLTVT.

This chain links TRBV12-3 or TRBV12-4 with TRBJ2-3; 8 positions match TRBD2. With 2 bases clipped from V and 4 bases from J, the junction kept 5 bases outside the gene matches. The CDR3 totals 15 residues. The CDR3 reads CASSLSRAGADTQYF. As DNA, the CDR3 is TGTGCCAGCAGTTTAAGCAGAGCGGGGGCAGATACGCAGTATTTT.

Regarding this clonotype: With a much larger clone just one base away, this may be a read error. The chain joins TRBV6-2 or TRBV6-3 to TRBJ2-1, with 11 bases identical to TRBD2. This CDR3 spans 15 amino acids. V dropped 6 bases and J dropped 8; count of bases not matched to a gene: 9. The germline V gene has CDR1 MNHEY and CDR2 SVGEGT. CDR3 loop: CASSRLAGGYDEQFF. The CDR3 bases are TGTGCCAGCAGCCGATTAGCGGGGGGGTACGATGAGCAGTTCTTC.